This T cell receptor (beta chain) was recorded in a study of shared clonotypes between healthy human individuals. Naive-designated CD8 cells lacked CD45RO, were positively enriched for CCR7, and omitted terminally differentiated effector memory CD45RA+ cells. Libraries were prepared by immunoSEQ multiplex PCR; TCRdb keeps only in-frame clonotypes and omits some of them. The sample lists about 2 million clones, approximately 95% occurring once. In germline, CDR1 is MGHRA, CDR2 YSYEKL. CDR3 length equals 14 residues. Trimming removed 0 bases from V and 4 bases from J, with 10 bases in between. As to this clone: The antigen is unknown.

Notes on the study in general: Having only a few donors restricted how much genetic and exposure-history diversity was captured. In several donors, around 5% of naive CD4 clonotypes appeared in common.

Specimen: naive CD8+ T cells sorted from blood. The clonotype comes from a man aged 18 to 35 in good health. The rearrangement joins TRBV4-1 to TRBJ2-7; D gene ambiguous. CDR3 in DNA: TGCGCCAGCAGCCAAGATCCGTCCGTATACGAGCAGTACTTC. It is translated as CASSQDPSVYEQYF.